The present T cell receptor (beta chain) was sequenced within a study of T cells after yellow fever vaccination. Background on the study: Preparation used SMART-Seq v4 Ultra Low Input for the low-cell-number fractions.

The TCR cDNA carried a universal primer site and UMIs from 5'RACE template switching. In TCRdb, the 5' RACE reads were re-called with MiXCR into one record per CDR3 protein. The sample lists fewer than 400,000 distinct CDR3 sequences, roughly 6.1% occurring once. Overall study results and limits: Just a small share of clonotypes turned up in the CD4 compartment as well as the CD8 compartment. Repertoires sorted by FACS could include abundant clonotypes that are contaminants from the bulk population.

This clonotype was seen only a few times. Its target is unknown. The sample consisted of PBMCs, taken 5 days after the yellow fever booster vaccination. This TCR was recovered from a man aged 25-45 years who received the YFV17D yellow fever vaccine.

CDR3 sequence: CASGYTGAGNTEAFF. DNA of the CDR3: TGCGCCAGCGGATACACAGGGGCAGGAAACACTGAAGCTTTCTTT. The chain links TRBV5-1 to TRBJ1-1; 7 bases line up with TRBD1. The CDR3 sequence is 15 residues long. V gave up 7 bases and J gave up 2 bases; unmatched junction bases: 11. The germline gives CDR1 SGHRS, CDR2 YFSETQ.